This T cell receptor beta chain is from a study of OX40 agonist ivuxolimab in advanced cancers. Here immunoSEQ multiplex PCR was the method, and the copy in TCRdb shows in-frame clones only, minus some. The sample yields more than 60,000 clones, 90% to 95% seen once. V was cut by 5 bases and J by 4 bases, with 20 bases left in between. Looked up from germline, CDR1 is MRHNA and CDR2 is SNTAGT. The CDR3 has 16 residues. The V gene is TRBV6-4, the J gene TRBJ2-5; D might be TRBD1 (6 bases). The sequence derives from an adult with an advanced solid tumor such as melanoma, head and neck, liver or kidney cancer. The sequencing here drew on CD4+ or CD8+ T cells sorted from blood, taken in a trial of the OX40 agonist ivuxolimab. The chain's CDR3 is CASSYKPAGVPETQYF. Written as DNA, the CDR3 is TGTGCCAGCAGTTACAAGCCGGCAGGGGTCCCAGAGACCCAGTACTTC.